In its sample, the clone carrying this T cell receptor (beta chain) was seen a few times. Its target is not known. Amplification yielded TCR beta CDR3 regions, with RNA transcripts as the source. During a first-round RT-PCR of the TCR CDR3, the HTBI primer set was used. TCRdb reprocessed the multiplex PCR reads with MiXCR, giving one entry per CDR3 protein. The sample contains around 350,000 distinct CDR3 sequences, 15% of which appear only once. The data are from a study of T cells in Graves' hyperthyroidism and ophthalmopathy. Findings and caveats of the study: Appearing also in blood were most of the thyroid clonotypes expanded above 0.001. Patients with ophthalmopathy were separated from those with stable hyperthyroidism by a 13 V-J model.

V was clipped by 4 bases and J by 5 bases; unmatched bases: 7. This CDR3 comprises 16 residues. Germline V gives CDR1 MNHEY, CDR2 SMNVEV (reference sequence). Ophthalmopathy patients had moderate-to-severe active disease, CAS ≥3, NOSPECS ≥4, and disease duration under 3 months. Any patient presenting with uncontrolled infection, other autoimmune disease, pregnancy or lactation was left out. The sequencing input was blood. This chain joins TRBV27 and TRBJ2-3; 12 nucleotides agree with TRBD2. This clonotype originated in an older woman with Graves' ophthalmopathy. DNA of the CDR3: TGTGCCAGCAGTTCAAGACTAGCGGGAGATGTAGATACGCAGTATTTT. Translation gives CASSSRLAGDVDTQYF.